The clone carrying this TCR beta chain has ten or more counts. The sample originates from a study of T cells in Graves' hyperthyroidism and ophthalmopathy. RNA transcripts yielded amplified TCR beta CDR3 regions. HTBI primers were employed in a first-round RT-PCR of the TCR CDR3. A single record per CDR3 protein comes from TCRdb applying MiXCR to the multiplex PCR reads. This table has a few hundred thousand distinct CDR3 sequences, around 19% appearing once. CDR1 KGHSH and CDR2 LQKENI come from the germline V gene. The V gene lost 2 bases and the J gene lost 2 bases, with 3 bases spanning the gap. There are 13 residues in the CDR3. PBMCs were derived from around 10 ml fresh peripheral blood.

The sequenced material came from blood. The TCR was taken from a man in his forties with Graves' hyperthyroidism. The chain recombines TRBV18 with TRBJ1-4; no definite D call. CDR3 residues: CASSPSTNEKLFF. The DNA of the CDR3 is TGTGCCAGCTCACCAAGCACTAATGAAAAACTGTTTTTT.